The 28 T cell receptor beta chains below were found in one sample sequenced in a study of blood T cell repertoires in COVID-19 (TCRdb year 2020). Library method: the immunoSEQ multiplex PCR assay. This immuneACCESS table, as held by TCRdb, lists in-frame sequences with V and J called but not all clones. Of the missing ones, under half trace to an unresolved V gene in checked studies; the others have no known cause. This sample has over 150,000 clones in its table, and about 86% of those were observed once. 7.5% to 10% of the sample is in the top ten clones. Sequenced input: peripheral blood. These receptors were obtained from a man over 45 with active or convalescent COVID-19.

This chain uses TRBV6-5 with TRBJ2-1; 8 bases fit TRBD2. With 2 bases clipped from V and 6 bases from J, the junction kept 3 bases outside the gene matches. Germline V gene lookup returns CDR1 MNHEY and CDR2 SVGAGI. The CDR3 extends over 14 amino acids. The CDR3 DNA sequence: TGTGCCAGCAGTTACCGGGGGGGGAGCAATGAGCAGTTCTTC. This sequence encodes CASSYRGGSNEQFF.

This rearrangement joins TRBV5-1 to TRBJ1-4; possibly TRBD1 for D (6 bases). The ends were cut back, 4 bases at V and 4 bases at J, with 14 bases in the middle. The CDR3 runs to 15 residues. Germline V CDR1 and CDR2: SGHRS, YFSETQ. DNA for the CDR3: TGCGCCAGCAGCCTGGGGGCTATCAGTAATGAAAAACTGTTTTTT. Its translation is CASSLGAISNEKLFF.

V usage is TRBV28 and J usage is TRBJ2-7; TRBD2 is a possible D gene (6 bases). Germline values: CDR1 MDHEN, CDR2 SYDVKM. The CDR3 runs 15 residues. Trimming took 6 bases from V and 4 from J, leaving 19 bases between them. CDR3 sequence reads: CASRPAGLANYEQYF. CDR3 in DNA: TGTGCCAGCAGACCGGCGGGACTTGCAAATTACGAGCAGTACTTC.

The chain joins TRBV4-1 to TRBJ2-5; the match to TRBD2 covers 8 bases. This CDR3 contains 16 residues. Trimming took 1 base from V and 6 from J; bases not matched to a gene: 10. In germline, CDR1 is MGHRA, CDR2 YSYEKL. The CDR3 DNA is TGCGCCAGCAGCCAAGTAGAACGGGGGGGCGTAAAGACCCAGTACTTC. Translating gives CASSQVERGGVKTQYF.

The chain links TRBV5-5 to TRBJ2-3; D gene uncertain. This CDR3 has 12 residues. CDR1 is SGHKS, CDR2 YYEKEE, per germline (reference sequence). With 0 bases removed from V and 3 bases from J, the gap between germline ends came to 2 bases. The DNA of the CDR3 is TGTGCCAGCAGCTTGGCAACAGATACGCAGTATTTT. It is translated as CASSLATDTQYF.

This chain links TRBV6-5 with TRBJ2-1, with 7 bases matching TRBD1. Germline V CDR1 and CDR2: MNHEY, SVGAGI. The CDR3 consists of 13 residues. V lost 4 bases, J lost 9 bases, and 6 bases stayed unmatched. The CDR3 here is CASSWKGASEQFF. CDR3 DNA sequence: TGTGCCAGCAGTTGGAAGGGGGCGAGTGAGCAGTTCTTC.

V is TRBV3-1 (or the pseudogene TRBV3-2) and J is TRBJ1-1, with a tentative D call TRBD1 (5 bases). There are 15 residues in the CDR3. V lost 4 bases and J 0 bases, leaving 12 bases between the germline ends. Germline values: CDR1 LGHDT, CDR2 YNNKEL (reference sequence). CDR3 DNA: TGTGCCAGCAGCCCCCGACAGAAAATGAACACTGAAGCTTTCTTT. Its protein is CASSPRQKMNTEAFF.

The chain employs TRBV19 and TRBJ2-5; D not resolved. Germline V gives CDR1 LNHDA, CDR2 SQIVND (reference sequence). The V end was cut by 4 bases, the J end by 2 bases, with 5 bases between. There are 12 residues in the CDR3. CDR3: CASSTQQETQYF. CDR3 bases: TGTGCCAGTAGTACACAGCAAGAGACCCAGTACTTC.

This rearrangement joins TRBV5-1 to TRBJ2-1; 9 bases are shared with TRBD2. The ends lost 4 bases at V and 4 bases at J; junction bases unmatched: 6. CDR1 is SGHRS, CDR2 YFSETQ, per germline. This CDR3 is 15 amino acids long. CDR3 loop: CASSASGGTYNEQFF. The CDR3 nucleotides are TGCGCCAGCAGCGCAAGCGGGGGGACATACAATGAGCAGTTCTTC. Full variable domain (rest looked up from reference TRBV5-1 and TRBJ2-1): KAGVTQTPRYLIKTRGQQVTLSCSPISGHRSVSWYQQTPGQGLQFLFEYFSETQRNKGNFPGRFSGRQFSNSRSEMNVSTLELGDSALYLCASSASGGTYNEQFFGPGTRLTVL.

V usage is TRBV7-2 and J usage is TRBJ1-6, with 9 bases that match TRBD1. Germline V gives CDR1 SGHTA, CDR2 FQGNSA. The CDR3 extends over 14 amino acids. V was pared by 1 base and J by 9 bases, with 1 base of the junction left unmatched. Here the CDR3 DNA reads TGTGCCAGCAGCTTAGGGGACAGGGTTTCACCCCTCCACTTT. It yields the protein CASSLGDRVSPLHF. The full variable domain, in which reference TRBV7-2 and TRBJ1-6 provide the parts outside the CDR3, is GAGVSQSPSNKVTEKGKDVELRCDPISGHTALYWYRQSLGQGLEFLIYFQGNSAPDKSGLPSDRFSAERTGGSVSTLTIQRTQQEDSAVYLCASSLGDRVSPLHFGNGTRLTVT.

V is TRBV5-4 and J is TRBJ2-3; 11 bases are shared with TRBD2. The CDR3 runs 19 residues. V trimming: 4 bases; J trimming: 4 bases; junction bases outside the gene matches: 17. Germline assignment: CDR1 SGHNT and CDR2 YYREEE (reference sequence). The CDR3 DNA reads TGTGCCAGCAGCGGCACAACGCTAGCGGGAGGCCCCCGGGCAGATACGCAGTATTTT. It is translated as CASSGTTLAGGPRADTQYF.

The rearrangement joins TRBV5-4 to TRBJ2-1, with 12 bases fitting TRBD2. The germline gives CDR1 SGHNT, CDR2 YYREEE (reference sequence). The CDR3 length is 19 residues. J gave up 7 bases and V 0 bases, and 14 bases lay outside the gene matches. Here the CDR3 DNA reads TGTGCCAGCAGCTTGGCCGGTGGACTAGCGGGAAAGCTGGGGAATGAGCAGTTCTTC. Protein sequence: CASSLAGGLAGKLGNEQFF. The full variable domain, completed using reference TRBV5-4 and TRBJ2-1, is ETGVTQSPTHLIKTRGQQVTLRCSSQSGHNTVSWYQQALGQGPQFIFQYYREEENGRGNFPPRFSGLQFPNYSSELNVNALELDDSALYLCASSLAGGLAGKLGNEQFFGPGTRLTVL.

This chain links TRBV28 with TRBJ1-2; unclear D gene. CDR3 length equals 10 residues. The germline CDR1 and CDR2 sequences are MDHEN and SYDVKM. With 6 bases removed from V and 5 bases from J, the gap between germline ends came to 4 bases. Here the CDR3 reads CASRQYGYTF. The DNA for the CDR3 is TGTGCCAGCAGACAATATGGCTACACCTTC.

Here the CDR3 reads CALRTGAGNTIYF. As DNA, the CDR3 is TGTGCCCTTCGGACAGGGGCTGGAAACACCATATATTTT. J is TRBJ1-3 and V is TRBV30, with 9 bases matching TRBD1. Germline V gene sequence: CDR1 GTSNPN, CDR2 SVGIG (reference sequence). The CDR3 has 13 residues. J gave up 2 bases and V 8 bases, and 4 bases lay outside the gene matches.

This sequence joins TRBV5-1 and TRBJ2-3; 10 bases fit TRBD2. The CDR3 loop spans 17 amino acids. Germline V CDR1 and CDR2: SGHRS, YFSETQ. V gave up 0 bases and J gave up 0 bases; unmatched junction bases: 4. This CDR3 is CASSLGKLAGSTDTQYF. The DNA for the CDR3 is TGCGCCAGCAGCTTGGGAAAACTAGCGGGAAGCACAGATACGCAGTATTTT.

The chain uses TRBV2 and TRBJ1-4; 9 bases agree with TRBD1. From germline, CDR1 is SNHLY and CDR2 FYNNEI. The V and J ends lost 7 bases and 7 bases, in that order; junction bases with no gene match: 7. The CDR3 length is 14 residues. The CDR3 DNA is TGTGCCAGCACCCAGGGGACAGGGACTGAAAAACTGTTTTTT. Translated: CASTQGTGTEKLFF.

This clone was detected a few times. This chain uses TRBV6-5 with TRBJ1-1; D is possibly TRBD1 (6 bases). The CDR3 sequence is 13 residues long. Germline values: CDR1 MNHEY, CDR2 SVGAGI. Trimming pared 6 bases from V and 6 bases from J, leaving 14 bases between. The CDR3 here is CASSGTGLSEAFF. The CDR3 DNA reads as TGTGCCAGCAGCGGAACAGGGCTCTCTGAAGCTTTCTTT.

The genes are TRBV19 and TRBJ1-1; D unresolved. Trimming took 2 bases from V and 1 from J, leaving 8 bases between them. Germline values: CDR1 LNHDA, CDR2 SQIVND (reference sequence). The CDR3 contains 14 residues. The CDR3 is CASSISQQNTEAFF. The CDR3 DNA is TGTGCCAGTAGTATATCACAGCAGAACACTGAAGCTTTCTTT.

The chain employs TRBV7-2 and TRBJ1-3; D remains ambiguous. The CDR3 extends over 15 amino acids. The germline V and J ends were trimmed by 1 base and 2 bases, with 9 bases remaining between them. CDR1 is SGHTA and CDR2 is FQGNSA in the germline V gene. The CDR3 is CASSLVAGTGNTIYF. In DNA form, the CDR3 reads TGTGCCAGCAGCTTAGTGGCCGGGACTGGAAACACCATATATTTT.

This clone was observed a single time. This chain joins TRBV29-1 and TRBJ2-3, with 7 bases lining up with TRBD2. Germline values: CDR1 SQVTM, CDR2 ANQGSEA. The CDR3 loop spans 14 amino acids. J was trimmed by 3 bases and V by 1 base; bases with no gene match: 4. The CDR3 DNA follows: TGCAGCGTTGAAGGTCGACTAGCTACAGATACGCAGTATTTT. It translates to CSVEGRLATDTQYF.

This rearrangement joins TRBV9 to TRBJ2-3, with 12 bases that match TRBD2. The germline V gene has CDR1 SGDLS and CDR2 YYNGEE. V lost 4 bases, J lost 5 bases, and 5 bases stayed unmatched. The CDR3 is 15 amino acids. The CDR3 DNA sequence: TGTGCCAGCAGCCGGACTAGCGGGATAATAGATACGCAGTATTTT. As protein: CASSRTSGIIDTQYF.

This chain uses TRBV7-3 with TRBJ2-1; TRBD2 is a possible D gene (5 bases). The CDR3 spans 13 residues. The ends were cut back, 4 bases at V and 6 bases at J, with 10 bases in the middle. Germline CDR1 reads SGHTA; CDR2 reads FQGTGA. The CDR3 bases are TGTGCCAGCAGCTCCCGACTATCCAATGAGCAGTTCTTC. Translating gives CASSSRLSNEQFF.

This clone occurred once. The chain has TRBV7-9 and TRBJ1-3; no reliable D call. The length of the CDR3 is 14 residues. V shed 1 base and J shed 4 bases, with 8 bases lying between them. CDR1 is SEHNR, CDR2 FQNEAQ, per germline (reference sequence). This CDR3 is CASSLVGSGNTIYF. CDR3 nucleotide sequence: TGTGCCAGCAGCTTAGTGGGCAGCGGAAACACCATATATTTT. Supplemented by reference TRBV7-9 and TRBJ1-3, the full variable domain reads DTGVSQNPRHKITKRGQNVTFRCDPISEHNRLYWYRQTLGQGPEFLTYFQNEAQLEKSRLLSDRFSAERPKGSFSTLEIQRTEQGDSAMYLCASSLVGSGNTIYFGEGSWLTVV.

This clone was seen only once. The chain carries TRBV6-5 and TRBJ2-1; the match to TRBD2 covers 10 bases. CDR1 MNHEY and CDR2 SVGAGI come from the germline V gene. The CDR3 extends over 15 amino acids. The junction had 4 bases not matched to a gene; V was cut back by 6 bases and J by 2 bases. The CDR3 DNA follows: TGTGCCAGCAGATCAAGCGGGGGGGCCTACAATGAGCAGTTCTTC. It yields the protein CASRSSGGAYNEQFF.

The chain is built from TRBV5-1 and TRBJ1-3; 8 bases line up with TRBD1. Germline CDR1 is SGHRS and CDR2 is YFSETQ. The CDR3 loop spans 16 amino acids. V dropped 4 bases and J dropped 7; count of bases not matched to a gene: 13. The DNA for the CDR3 is TGCGCCAGCAGCCCATGGACAGGGAGGAAAGATAACACCATATATTTT. As protein: CASSPWTGRKDNTIYF.

This chain connects TRBV27 to TRBJ2-6, with D hard to call. Germline assignment: CDR1 MNHEY and CDR2 SMNVEV (reference sequence). The CDR3 consists of 15 residues. V was pared by 5 bases and J by 1 base, with 9 bases between. CDR3 sequence (DNA): TGTGCCAGCAGTACGACAAGGTCTGGGGCCAACGTCCTGACTTTC. This codes for CASSTTRSGANVLTF.

V usage is TRBV6-2 or TRBV6-3 and J usage is TRBJ1-3; TRBD1 matches 7 bases. Trimming cost V 5 bases and J 2 bases; bases outside gene matches: 12. Germline CDR1 is MNHEY and CDR2 is SVGEGT. The CDR3 covers 17 residues. CDR3 amino acids: CASSARPGQAAGNTIYF. Here the CDR3 DNA reads TGTGCCAGCAGTGCTCGCCCCGGACAGGCAGCTGGAAACACCATATATTTT.

This sequence joins TRBV3-1 (or the pseudogene TRBV3-2) and TRBJ1-1; 10 positions match TRBD1. V lost 4 bases, J lost 0 bases, and 2 bases stayed unmatched. This CDR3 is 15 amino acids long. Per germline, CDR1 LGHDT and CDR2 YNNKEL (reference sequence). The CDR3, as DNA: TGTGCCAGCAGCCGGGGGACAGGGGTGAACACTGAAGCTTTCTTT. Residues: CASSRGTGVNTEAFF.